Presented here are 23 T cell receptor delta chains from one specimen sequenced in a study of γδ T cells in repeated Plasmodium falciparum infection. With CATT, TCRdb re-called clones from the multiplex PCR reads. The table includes 75,000 to 95,000 delta-chain clones, roughly 0.98% detected once. Bulk repertoires came from Vgamma9/Vdelta2+ or Vdelta2-negative gammadelta T cells flow-sorted from PBMC. The specimen sequenced was gamma-delta T cells from blood. These receptors came from a pool of human donors (malaria-infected and uninfected, not separated).

A few counts support this clone. TCRdb shows a much larger clone's protein in place of this DNA's translation, and the two differ at residue 15, likely through a read error; the protein shown is translated from the DNA. A V gene of TRDV2 was called, but no J gene was assigned; the table's D call, TRDD3, has no DNA check behind it. The germline V gene has CDR1 GEAIGNYY and CDR2 EKD. The CDR3 covers 17 residues. The CDR3 DNA reads as TGTGCCTGTGACCCCGTCGGTCTGGGGGATACATCCGATAAATTCATCTTT. It is translated as CACDPVGLGDTSDKFIF.

This clone was detected only a few times. TCRdb lists the protein of a much larger clone for this DNA, which differs at residue 3, so this is likely a read error; the protein given here is translated from the DNA itself. The V gene is TRDV2, the J gene TRDJ3; unclear D gene. Since TCRdb gives no J gene, matching the DNA to germline was used here to assign it. Germline V CDR1 and CDR2: GEAIGNYY, EKD. The CDR3 sequence is 16 residues long. The CDR3 DNA reads TGTGCCCGTGACCAAATGAGTGCCTGGGACACCCGACAGATGTTTTTC. This sequence encodes CARDQMSAWDTRQMFF.

This clone was observed many times. A read error likely explains why the TCRdb protein, taken from a much larger clone, differs from this DNA's translation at residue 3; the protein shown is translated from the DNA. The V call is TRDV1, the J call TRDJ1, with TRDD3 as a possible D gene (6 bases). This CDR3 comprises 15 residues. Germline CDR1 TSWWSYY, CDR2 QGS. Here the CDR3 reads CAPGEVEDTTDKLIF. The CDR3 DNA reads as TGTGCTCCTGGGGAAGTAGAGGATACAACCGATAAACTCATCTTT.

To note about this clone: A single base is all that separates this from a far larger clone, so a read error is likely. This same CDR3 is encoded by further DNA sequences in the sample. This rearrangement joins TRDV1 to TRDJ1, with D possibly being TRDD2 or TRDD3 (9 bases each). TCRdb records no J gene; here it was assigned by comparing the DNA to germline. Germline loops: CDR1 TSWWSYY, CDR2 QGS. CDR3 length: 24 residues. V dropped 3 bases and J dropped 0 bases, with 38 bases sitting between them. The CDR3 nucleotides read TGTGCTCTTGGGGATGCGCTTCCTTCCTACCAAGTACTGGGGGACTTCGGGTACACCGATAAACTCATCTTT. This gives the protein CALGDALPSYQVLGDFGYTDKLIF.

Only a few counts were recorded for this clone. TCRdb has a much larger clone's protein, which differs at residue 5 from the translation of this DNA, likely because of a read error; what is shown is the protein translated from the DNA. This chain uses TRDV2 with TRDJ1; 10 nucleotides match TRDD3. CDR3 length: 19 amino acids. V was clipped by 3 bases and J by 2 bases; unmatched bases: 17. Germline values: CDR1 GEAIGNYY, CDR2 EKD. CDR3 bases: TGTGCCTGTGACCCCGTCCCAATGGTGGGGGATACAGGGACCGATAAACTCATCTTT. Amino acids: CACDPVPMVGDTGTDKLIF.

With respect to this clone: The TCRdb protein comes from a much larger clone and disagrees with this DNA's translation at residue 12, likely due to a read error; the protein given here is derived from the DNA. The chain links TRDV1 to TRDJ1; 11 bases fit TRDD3. Germline CDR1 TSWWSYY, CDR2 QGS. This CDR3 contains 18 residues. J was trimmed by 1 base and V by 8 bases; bases with no gene match: 15. CDR3 amino acids: CALIPTLGDTPCTDKLIF. In DNA form, the CDR3 reads TGTGCTCTTATTCCTACGCTGGGGGATACCCCGTGCACCGATAAACTCATCTTT.

A few counts support this clone. It differs at one base from a far larger clone, so likely a read error. Other DNA sequences in this specimen translate into the identical CDR3. For the V gene the call is TRDV1; the J gene has no call; the D call in the table, TRDD3, was not verified against the DNA. This CDR3 contains 19 residues. Per germline, CDR1 TSWWSYY and CDR2 QGS. The CDR3 here is CALGESYGWADGHTDKLIF. Written as DNA, the CDR3 is TGTGCTCTTGGGGAGTCCTACGGGTGGGCGGATGGCCACACCGATAAGCTCATCTTT.

This clone has only a few counts. A read error likely explains this, since a far larger clone differs by one base. The sample carries other DNA sequences with the same CDR3. The rearrangement joins TRDV1 to TRDJ1; D not certain. Since TCRdb gives no J gene, matching the DNA to germline was used here to assign it. This CDR3 region has 16 residues. Germline V gene lookup returns CDR1 TSWWSYY and CDR2 QGS. The CDR3 coding sequence is TGTGCTCTTGGGGAAACAAGGGCCGCGTACACCGACAAACTCATCTTT. It specifies CALGETRAAYTDKLIF.

The chain has TRDV2 and TRDJ1, with TRDD3 matching over 7 bases. No J gene was available from TCRdb, and it was assigned here by a germline match of the DNA. Losses at the gene ends were 0 bases for V and 5 bases for J; bases not matched to a gene: 11. The V gene's germline CDR1 is GEAIGNYY and CDR2 EKD. This CDR3 contains 16 residues. The CDR3 bases are TGTGCCTGTGACACCGCAGGGGTACTACTGGGGGATAAACTCATCTTT. As protein: CACDTAGVLLGDKLIF.

Notes on this clone: TCRdb pairs this DNA with a much larger clone's protein that differs at residue 6, likely a read error; the protein shown was translated from the DNA. The chain has TRDV1 and TRDJ1, with D possibly being TRDD3 (7 bases). The CDR3 totals 18 residues. Germline CDR1 TSWWSYY, CDR2 QGS. V was shortened by 4 bases and J by 4 bases, with 25 bases between the two germline ends. CDR3 sequence reads: CALGVSLPPFSGGDKLIF. The CDR3 DNA is TGTGCTCTTGGGGTCTCACTTCCTCCGTTCTCTGGGGGCGATAAACTCATCTTT.

A note on this clone: A read error is the likely source, as a far larger clone sits one nucleotide away. Other nucleotide sequences from this sample produce the same CDR3. V is TRDV1 and J is TRDJ1; D is possibly TRDD3 (6 bases). TCRdb leaves out the J gene; it was filled in here by matching the DNA to germline. CDR3 size: 18 residues. Germline V CDR1 and CDR2: TSWWSYY, QGS. CDR3 in amino acids: CALGKISGGWRYTDKLIF. In DNA, the CDR3 is TGTGCTCTTGGGAAAATAAGTGGGGGGTGGCGGTACACCGACAAACTCATCTTT.

Remarks on this clone: A single base is all that separates this from a far larger clone, so a read error is likely. The sample contains more than one DNA sequence encoding this CDR3. V usage is TRDV2 and J usage is TRDJ1, with 10 nucleotides matching TRDD3. The J gene comes from matching the DNA to germline here; TCRdb lacks it. CDR3 length: 18 amino acids. J was trimmed by 2 bases and V by 3 bases; bases with no gene match: 14. Germline V gene sequence: CDR1 GEAIGNYY, CDR2 EKD. The CDR3 DNA reads TGTGCCTGTGACCCCCTAACCGGGGGATACGCGGAGACCGATAAACTCATCTTT. Protein sequence: CACDPLTGGYAETDKLIF.

This clone was observed a few times. The mismatch at residue 4 between this DNA's translation and the TCRdb protein of a much larger clone likely reflects a read error; the protein shown is translated from the DNA. The V and J genes are TRDV2 and TRDJ1; 8 bases line up with TRDD3. TCRdb offers no J gene call, so here the DNA was matched to germline to obtain one. The CDR3 is 21 residues long. In germline, CDR1 is GEAIGNYY, CDR2 EKD. The CDR3 nucleotides read TGTGCCTGTGGCACCTCCCCTACGTACTCCTGGGGGACCCGGTACACCGATAAACTCATCTTT. As protein: CACGTSPTYSWGTRYTDKLIF.

As concerns this clone: The TCRdb protein comes from a much larger clone and disagrees with this DNA's translation at residue 20, likely due to a read error; the protein given here is derived from the DNA. This chain links TRDV1 with TRDJ1, with 11 nucleotides matching TRDD3. The J gene, absent from TCRdb, was called here by matching the DNA to germline. Germline trimming cut 1 base from V and 3 bases from J; bases unmatched to any gene: 31. The CDR3 spans 25 residues. Germline assignment: CDR1 TSWWSYY and CDR2 QGS. CDR3 nucleotide sequence: TGTGCTCTTGGGGAACGAAGTATCAGGTACCCCATTGTGGGGGATACGTTCGGGTACGCCGATAAACTCATCTTT. Translated: CALGERSIRYPIVGDTFGYADKLIF.

Comment on this clone: A far larger clone lies a single base away; this is likely a read error. This sample includes further DNA sequences coding for the same CDR3. With the J gene uncalled, the V gene is TRDV2. CDR3 length equals 16 residues. Per the germline V gene, CDR1 is GEAIGNYY and CDR2 is EKD. The CDR3 is CACDTVSLPYTDKLIF. CDR3 coding DNA: TGTGCCTGTGACACCGTAAGTTTGCCGTACACCGATAAGCTCATCTTT.

This clone showed up just a few times. This likely traces to a read error, being one base from a far larger clone. This same CDR3 is encoded by further DNA sequences in the sample. V usage is TRDV1 and J usage is TRDJ1, with D maybe TRDD3 (6 bases). Matching the DNA to germline supplied the J gene, which TCRdb does not give. The CDR3 is 16 amino acids. Germline CDR1 and CDR2: TSWWSYY and QGS. CDR3 loop: CALPWGSESYTDKLIF. CDR3 nucleotide sequence: TGCGCTCTTCCGTGGGGGTCTGAGTCGTACACCGATAAACTCATCTTT.

This clone was detected a few times. The protein that TCRdb holds for this DNA derives from a much larger clone and differs from the translated DNA at residue 11, which likely indicates a read error; the protein shown here is translated from the DNA. V is TRDV2 and J is TRDJ1; 9 bases align to TRDD3. TCRdb does not report a J gene; here it was assigned by matching the DNA to germline references. This CDR3 is 16 amino acids long. With 3 bases clipped from V and 3 bases from J, the junction kept 10 bases outside the gene matches. Germline CDR1 is GEAIGNYY and CDR2 is EKD. The DNA for the CDR3 is TGTGCCTGTGACCCACTACTGGGGGAAAACGCCGATAAACTCATCTTT. Encoded protein: CACDPLLGENADKLIF.

Details on this clone: This likely came from a read error, as a far larger clone is one base away. The J gene is TRDJ3, the V gene TRDV2; TRDD3 matches at 8 bases. Germline matching of the DNA provided the J gene here, since TCRdb leaves it blank. CDR3 length: 18 amino acids. Germline V gene sequence: CDR1 GEAIGNYY, CDR2 EKD. CDR3 DNA: TGTGCCTGTGACACCCTCTGGGGGAGCTCCTGGGACACTCGACAGATGTTTTTC. It translates to CACDTLWGSSWDTRQMFF.

As concerns this clone: TCRdb's listed protein matches a much larger clone and diverges from this DNA's translation at residue 3, likely through a read error; the protein shown comes from the DNA. The V call is TRDV2, the J call TRDJ2; a weak D match, TRDD3 (5 bases). Since TCRdb gives no J gene, matching the DNA to germline was used here to assign it. Per germline, CDR1 GEAIGNYY and CDR2 EKD. The CDR3 has 16 residues. The CDR3, as DNA: TGTGCCTATGACATAATTGGGGTGGGAGAGACAGCACAACTCTTCTTT. The encoded protein is CAYDIIGVGETAQLFF.

This clone came up a few times. The protein given by TCRdb reflects a much larger clone and differs at residues 13 and 21 from this DNA's translation, likely from a read error; the protein shown is the DNA's translation. The V gene is TRAV38-2/DV8, the J gene TRDJ1; TRDD3 aligns across 12 bases. TCRdb does not report a J gene; here it was assigned by matching the DNA to germline references. Germline CDR1 and CDR2: TSESDYY and QEAYKQQN. The length of the CDR3 is 25 residues. The CDR3 is CAYRSVNFVKGDPLGDTGNTNKLIF. The CDR3 region has the DNA TGTGCTTATAGGAGCGTTAACTTCGTCAAAGGCGACCCCCTGGGGGATACGGGGAACACCAATAAACTCATCTTT.

Remarks on this clone: A read error is likely here: a far larger clone is one base away. The same CDR3 also results from other DNA sequences found in this sample. This rearrangement joins TRDV2 to TRDJ1; 8 positions agree with TRDD3. TCRdb carries no J gene annotation; the J gene was assigned here by matching the DNA with germline. The germline CDR1 and CDR2 sequences are GEAIGNYY and EKD. The CDR3 loop spans 24 amino acids. Trimming took 0 bases from V and 0 from J; bases not matched to a gene: 29. CDR3 protein: CACDTVRGGDTHYSTPTYTDKLIF. In DNA, the CDR3 is TGTGCCTGTGACACCGTGAGGGGAGGGGATACCCACTACAGTACACCGACGTACACCGATAAACTCATCTTT.

About this clone itself: A single base is all that separates this from a far larger clone, so a read error is likely. Distinct nucleotide sequences in the sample also encode this CDR3. The rearrangement uses TRDV1 and TRDJ1; the match to TRDD3 covers 7 bases. Matching the DNA to germline supplied the J gene, which TCRdb does not give. There are 19 residues in the CDR3. Germline V lookup: CDR1 TSWWSYY, CDR2 QGS. This chain's CDR3 is CALGVHVGGGGPGRDKLIF. In DNA form, the CDR3 reads TGTGCCCTTGGGGTCCATGTAGGGGGTGGGGGACCCGGCAGGGATAAACTCATCTTT.

As to this clone: This likely traces to a read error, being one base from a far larger clone. Distinct nucleotide sequences in the sample also encode this CDR3. The chain couples TRDV2 to TRDJ1; D is perhaps TRDD2 or TRDD3 (7 bases each). Because TCRdb records no J gene, it was assigned here through a match of the DNA to germline. Trimming removed 4 bases at V and 8 bases at J, with 37 bases between. The CDR3 runs 20 residues. Germline CDR1 GEAIGNYY, CDR2 EKD. Written as DNA, the CDR3 is TGTGCCTGTGATAGAATTCCTACGGGGGATTCCGAACATGTGAGGAACAAACTCATCTTT. Its protein product is CACDRIPTGDSEHVRNKLIF.